This TCR beta chain was identified in a study of blood T cell repertoires in COVID-19. For the study at large: Whether acute or convalescent, the COVID-19 samples came from the United States, Italy and Spain.

Individuals aged about 18 to 90 years were recruited from about two dozen US areas. Cohort allocation depended upon clinical history that participants reported. Cohort 3 donors were reported recovered after two negative PCRs, clearance, or symptom resolution. The CDR3 loop spans 17 amino acids. Per germline, CDR1 SGHVS and CDR2 FNYEAQ. V was trimmed by 2 bases and J by 5 bases, leaving 21 bases between them. The protocol was immunoSEQ multiplex PCR, while the TCRdb copy is restricted to in-frame clones and leaves out a portion. The sample shows more than 250,000 clones, approximately 90% of them seen only once.

This chain connects TRBV7-6 to TRBJ2-5, with D possibly being TRBD1 (6 bases). Sequenced input: PBMCs or T cells enriched from blood (not recorded which). The source of this sequence is a woman between 25 and 40 years old who had recovered from COVID-19. Here the CDR3 DNA reads TGTGCCAGCAGCTTATCCGCAGGGGTTGATGGGATGGAGACCCAGTACTTC. Its translation is CASSLSAGVDGMETQYF.